The present T cell receptor (beta chain) was sequenced within a study of blood T cells in healthy people across ages. Study-level findings and limits: With age, beta diversity per million T cells declined roughly linearly, significantly by 30 to 40.

This clonotype was seen only once. Antigen unknown. Together with a sample-barcoded 5' primer, a J-beta primer mix was included in a second PCR lasting roughly 6 to 12 cycles. MiXCR was run by TCRdb on the 5' RACE reads, yielding one entry per CDR3 protein. This table holds about 1.7 million distinct CDR3 sequences, 28% found once. The CDR3 loop spans 14 amino acids. The ends were cut back, 1 base at V and 10 bases at J, with 16 bases in the middle. CDR1 is SGHDN, CDR2 FVKESK, per germline. This clonotype was sampled from a young woman in good health. The specimen sequenced was blood. The chain employs TRBV14 and TRBJ2-5; D is possibly TRBD2 (6 bases). The CDR3 DNA reads as TGTGCCAGCAGCCAAGCGGGGTTGGGACTTAACCAGTACTTC. Translation: CASSQAGLGLNQYF.